This is a list of T cell receptor beta chains from one sample in a study of CD8+ T cells in alopecia areata. Libraries were prepared by immunoSEQ multiplex PCR; TCRdb keeps only in-frame clonotypes and omits some of them. The data show 90,000 to 120,000 clones, about 83% seen once. The sample in question was CD8+ T cells sorted from blood, obtained at week 24, from a patient treated with tofacitinib. These receptors were obtained from a human donor with alopecia areata. Both conserved end residues are trimmed from each CDR3.

>TRBV6-1
ASRSLAGRGNEQF
>TRBV13
ASSPRDPRPGELF
>TRBV5-1
ASSAAGGPDTQY
>TRBV27
ASSSGPPYEQY
>TRBV7-6
ASSIGGPNTEAF
>TRBV4-1
ASSQDVGTDYGYT
>TRBV5-6
ASSPPSTDTQY
>TRBV18
ASSDGSSYEQY
>TRBV4-3
ASSQGFAGATYNEQF
>TRBV6-9
ASSSTVSTQY
>TRBV10-2
ASSESGGVAYEQY
>TRBV7-3
ASNPPLGSYNEQF
>TRBV27
ASSLVGGDQPQH
>TRBV7-9
ASSTGTEAF
>TRBV5-6
ASSGGPAADTQY
>TRBV5-4
ASTQGTEQY
>TRBV7-9
ASSEPEGTGSTDTQY
>TRBV9
ASSVDWARLDTQY
>TRBV7-6
ASSLNAGGSGDGYT
>TRBV13
ASSSLSGGLSYEQY
>TRBV6-5
ASSYSGSGNYGYT
>TRBV6-5
ASSWGAELF
>TRBV4-2
ASSQDPGVTGELF
>TRBV4-3
ASSQVSRGGTLQY
>TRBV7-6
ASSLVPGPSTDTQY
>TRBV6-5
ASSYGGVVETEAF
>TRBV5-1
ASSLEGPGGSYNEQF
>TRBV27
ASRTSALGETQY
>TRBV4-3
ASSQVGRSSYEQY
>TRBV7-6
ASSPGEGGVWNEQY
>TRBV5-6
ASSSTQRGERYNEQF
>TRBV10-3
AISESRQGSEQY
>TRBV5-1
ASSDVISTDTQY
>TRBV29-1
SVELGWEETQY
>TRBV5-1
ASSLGSGNYEQY
>TRBV13
ASSLGWAQGTQY
>TRBV19
ASTPRTGSHEQY
>TRBV27
ASSLRAGGLYEQY
>TRBV5-1
ASILSGTTTYNEQF
>TRBV7-9
ASSPAVSYNEQF
>TRBV27
ASSEFAGANEKLF
>TRBV6-5
ASSYFENRETLY
>TRBV27
ASSLQGHSLNTEAF
>TRBV5-6
ASSLSRTGERDGYT
>TRBV5-4
ASSDRVPNGYT
>TRBV11-3
ASSLTPNTEAF
>TRBV9
ASSVTEESNYGYT